The clone carrying this T cell receptor beta chain has only a few counts. Its antigen remains unidentified. The data originate from a study of T cell repertoires in cytomegalovirus infection. TCRdb passed the reads through MiXCR, listing each CDR3 protein once. Here the sample spans fewer than 1,000,000 distinct CDR3 sequences, 25% to 40% being singletons. Germline lookup yields CDR1 SNHLY and CDR2 FYNNEI. The V end lost 4 bases, the J end lost 0 bases, and 7 bases lay between the germline ends. The CDR3 consists of 14 residues. Here the sequenced sample was cultured CD8+ T cells from PBMCs, taken from culture after CMV antigen stimulation. The rearrangement links TRBV2 to TRBJ1-5; D unresolved. This clonotype was sampled from a human donor in good health (CMV status not recorded). Some clones in this sample may be carry-over from other donors' samples. DNA for the CDR3: TGTGCCAGCAGTGTGGTCAGTAGCAATCAGCCCCAGCATTTT. Translated, it gives CASSVVSSNQPQHF.